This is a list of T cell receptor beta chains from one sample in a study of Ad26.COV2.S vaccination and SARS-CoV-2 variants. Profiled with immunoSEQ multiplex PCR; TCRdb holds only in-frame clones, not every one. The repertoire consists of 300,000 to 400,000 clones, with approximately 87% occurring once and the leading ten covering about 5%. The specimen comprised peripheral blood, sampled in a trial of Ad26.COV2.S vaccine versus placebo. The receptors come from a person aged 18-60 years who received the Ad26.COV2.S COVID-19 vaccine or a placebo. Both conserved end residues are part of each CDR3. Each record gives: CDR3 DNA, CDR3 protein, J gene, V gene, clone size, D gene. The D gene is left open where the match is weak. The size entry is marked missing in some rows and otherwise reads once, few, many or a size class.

cdr3_nt: TGTGCCACCTCGGGATGGGAGACCGATGGCTACACCTTC
cdr3_aa: CATSGWETDGYTF
j_call: TRBJ1-2
v_call: TRBV6-6
clone_size: -
d_call: -

cdr3_nt: TGTGCCAGTACCCCCAAGTGGGGCGGATCATACACAGATACGCAGTATTTT
cdr3_aa: CASTPKWGGSYTDTQYF
j_call: TRBJ2-3
v_call: TRBV19
clone_size: -
d_call: -

cdr3_nt: TGCGCCAGCAGCCAAGGGAGCCCTAACTATGGCTACACCTTC
cdr3_aa: CASSQGSPNYGYTF
j_call: TRBJ1-2
v_call: TRBV4-1
clone_size: -
d_call: -

cdr3_nt: TGTGCCAGCAGCTTGGGTGGACTAGCGGTACAAGAGACCCAGTACTTC
cdr3_aa: CASSLGGLAVQETQYF
j_call: TRBJ2-5
v_call: TRBV7-2
clone_size: -
d_call: TRBD2

cdr3_nt: TGTGCCAGTAGTATAAAGGCCCATGCAGGCGGATCTAACTATGGCTACACCTTC
cdr3_aa: CASSIKAHAGGSNYGYTF
j_call: TRBJ1-2
v_call: TRBV19
clone_size: -
d_call: -

cdr3_nt: TGTGCCAGCAGAGGAACTAGCGGGACTTACAATGAGCAGTTCTTC
cdr3_aa: CASRGTSGTYNEQFF
j_call: TRBJ2-1
v_call: TRBV2
clone_size: -
d_call: TRBD2

cdr3_nt: TGTGCCAGCAGTTACGACAGGGGGCGCGATGGCTACACCTTC
cdr3_aa: CASSYDRGRDGYTF
j_call: TRBJ1-2
v_call: TRBV6-6
clone_size: -
d_call: TRBD1

cdr3_nt: TGTGCCAGCAGCTTGGGCGGGTTGAAGACTGAAGCTTTCTTT
cdr3_aa: CASSLGGLKTEAFF
j_call: TRBJ1-1
v_call: TRBV5-4
clone_size: -
d_call: -

cdr3_nt: TGTGCCAGTAGTCGGGGCAACGGATTTTATAGCAATCAGCCCCAGCATTTT
cdr3_aa: CASSRGNGFYSNQPQHF
j_call: TRBJ1-5
v_call: TRBV19
clone_size: once
d_call: -

cdr3_nt: TGTGCCAGCAGCTTAGGGGGGACGAACACCGGGGAGCTGTTTTTT
cdr3_aa: CASSLGGTNTGELFF
j_call: TRBJ2-2
v_call: TRBV7-2
clone_size: -
d_call: -

cdr3_nt: TGTGCCTGGAGTGTTACCGGGTATGGGCCGTGGGGCAGCAATCAGCCCCAGCATTTT
cdr3_aa: CAWSVTGYGPWGSNQPQHF
j_call: TRBJ1-5
v_call: TRBV30
clone_size: -
d_call: -

cdr3_nt: TGTGCCAGTAGTACCCCGGAACATGGTATTACCGGGGAGCTGTTTTTT
cdr3_aa: CASSTPEHGITGELFF
j_call: TRBJ2-2
v_call: TRBV19
clone_size: -
d_call: -

cdr3_nt: TGTGCCAGCAGCTTAGTATTAATAGGGGGCGCATGGACTAATGAAAAACTGTTTTTT
cdr3_aa: CASSLVLIGGAWTNEKLFF
j_call: TRBJ1-4
v_call: TRBV7-9
clone_size: -
d_call: TRBD1

cdr3_nt: TGTGCCTGGAACGGGTACTCCTACAATGAGCAGTTCTTC
cdr3_aa: CAWNGYSYNEQFF
j_call: TRBJ2-1
v_call: TRBV30
clone_size: once
d_call: -

cdr3_nt: TGTGCCAGCAGTTCGGGGAGGAACACTGAAGCTTTCTTT
cdr3_aa: CASSSGRNTEAFF
j_call: TRBJ1-1
v_call: TRBV6-2/TRBV6-3
clone_size: -
d_call: -

cdr3_nt: TGTGCCAGCAGGACAGAGTTTTATGGTAGCAATCAGCCCCAGCATTTT
cdr3_aa: CASRTEFYGSNQPQHF
j_call: TRBJ1-5
v_call: TRBV28
clone_size: -
d_call: -

cdr3_nt: TGTGCCATCAGCCAGGGGGATCGGGGCTATGGCTACACCTTC
cdr3_aa: CAISQGDRGYGYTF
j_call: TRBJ1-2
v_call: TRBV10-3
clone_size: -
d_call: TRBD1

cdr3_nt: TGCAGCGTTGCTTGGACGGGAAAAAAAGAAGCTTTCTTT
cdr3_aa: CSVAWTGKKEAFF
j_call: TRBJ1-1
v_call: TRBV29-1
clone_size: -
d_call: -

cdr3_nt: TGTGCCAGCAGCCAGGGACAGTATAATTCACCCCTCCACTTT
cdr3_aa: CASSQGQYNSPLHF
j_call: TRBJ1-6
v_call: TRBV3-1/TRBV3-2
clone_size: -
d_call: TRBD1

cdr3_nt: TGTGCCAGCTCACCGTGGAACAGGGGAAACGAGGAGACCCAGTACTTC
cdr3_aa: CASSPWNRGNEETQYF
j_call: TRBJ2-5
v_call: TRBV18
clone_size: -
d_call: TRBD1

cdr3_nt: TGTGCCAGCTCACCAAGGGACAGTGAGACAATGAACACTGAAGCTTTCTTT
cdr3_aa: CASSPRDSETMNTEAFF
j_call: TRBJ1-1
v_call: TRBV18
clone_size: once
d_call: TRBD1

cdr3_nt: TGTGCCACCAGCAGAGACCGGGCGGCTAATGAAAAACTGTTTTTT
cdr3_aa: CATSRDRAANEKLFF
j_call: TRBJ1-4
v_call: TRBV15
clone_size: -
d_call: -

cdr3_nt: TGTGCCAGCAGCTCTAATCCTTTCGCGGACAGGTTGAAACAAGAGACCCAGTACTTC
cdr3_aa: CASSSNPFADRLKQETQYF
j_call: TRBJ2-5
v_call: TRBV13
clone_size: -
d_call: TRBD1

cdr3_nt: TGCGCCAGCAGCCAGGGGGACAGGGGGATGGATACGCAGTATTTT
cdr3_aa: CASSQGDRGMDTQYF
j_call: TRBJ2-3
v_call: TRBV4-3
clone_size: -
d_call: TRBD1

cdr3_nt: TGTGCCAGCAGCGGACTAGCGGTCGGGGAGACCCAGTACTTC
cdr3_aa: CASSGLAVGETQYF
j_call: TRBJ2-5
v_call: TRBV27
clone_size: once
d_call: TRBD2

cdr3_nt: TGTGCCAGCAGCTCACGGACAGGGCTTTCCTACGAGCAGTACTTC
cdr3_aa: CASSSRTGLSYEQYF
j_call: TRBJ2-7
v_call: TRBV6-5
clone_size: -
d_call: TRBD1

cdr3_nt: TGTGCCTGGAGTGTCGGAGGGCAGTACACCTTC
cdr3_aa: CAWSVGGQYTF
j_call: TRBJ1-2
v_call: TRBV30
clone_size: -
d_call: -